This record covers a single T cell receptor beta chain. The antigen is unknown. The table came from immunoSEQ multiplex PCR; TCRdb's copy has only in-frame clones and leaves some out. The table shows roughly 70,000 clones, with 84% occurring only once. These data belong to a study of OX40 agonist ivuxolimab in advanced cancers. Across the study: Participants averaged approximately 65 years of age (range 23 to 79) and were around 80% male. Findings and caveats of the study: Expanded peripheral T-cell antigen specificity went undetermined. CD8+ T cells (on average) carried more expanded clones than CD4+ T cells.

This CDR3 has 13 residues. Trimming took 9 bases from V and 0 from J, leaving 9 bases between them. Per germline, CDR1 SNHLY and CDR2 FYNNEI. The TCR was taken from an adult with an advanced solid tumor such as melanoma, head and neck, liver or kidney cancer. The chain carries TRBV2 and TRBJ1-3, with D unclear. The sample in question was CD4+ or CD8+ T cells sorted from blood, obtained in a trial of the OX40 agonist ivuxolimab. This chain's CDR3 is CARDLLSGNTIYF. CDR3 bases: TGTGCCAGAGATCTTCTCTCTGGAAACACCATATATTTT.